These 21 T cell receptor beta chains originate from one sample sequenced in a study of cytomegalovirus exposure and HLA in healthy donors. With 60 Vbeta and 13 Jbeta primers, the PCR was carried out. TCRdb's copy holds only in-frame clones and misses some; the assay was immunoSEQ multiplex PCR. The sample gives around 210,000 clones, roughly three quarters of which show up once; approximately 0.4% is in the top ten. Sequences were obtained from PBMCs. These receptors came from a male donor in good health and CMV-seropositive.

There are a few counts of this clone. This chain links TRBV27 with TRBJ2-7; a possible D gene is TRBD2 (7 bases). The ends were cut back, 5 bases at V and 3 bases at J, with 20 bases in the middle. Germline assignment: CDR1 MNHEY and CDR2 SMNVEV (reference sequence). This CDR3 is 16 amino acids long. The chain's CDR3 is CASSPEGGRDGYEQYF. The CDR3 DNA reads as TGTGCCAGCAGTCCCGAGGGGGGGAGGGACGGCTACGAGCAGTACTTC.

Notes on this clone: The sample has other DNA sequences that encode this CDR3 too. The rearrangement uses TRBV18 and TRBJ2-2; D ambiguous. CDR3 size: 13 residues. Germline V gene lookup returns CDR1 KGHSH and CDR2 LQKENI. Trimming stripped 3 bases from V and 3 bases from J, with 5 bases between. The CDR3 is CASSPRDTGELFF. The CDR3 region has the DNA TGTGCCAGCTCACCTAGAGACACCGGGGAGCTGTTTTTT.

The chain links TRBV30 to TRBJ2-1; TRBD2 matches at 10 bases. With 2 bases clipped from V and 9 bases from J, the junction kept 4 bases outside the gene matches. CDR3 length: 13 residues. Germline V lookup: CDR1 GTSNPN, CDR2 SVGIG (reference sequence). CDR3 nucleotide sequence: TGTGCCTGGAGTCCTTCTAGCGGGGGTGAGCAGTTCTTC. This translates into CAWSPSSGGEQFF. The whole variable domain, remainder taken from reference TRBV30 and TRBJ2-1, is SQTIHQWPATLVQPVGSPLSLECTVEGTSNPNLYWYRQAAGRGLQLLFYSVGIGQISSEVPQNLSASRPQDRQFILSSKKLLLSDSGFYLCAWSPSSGGEQFFGPGTRLTVL.

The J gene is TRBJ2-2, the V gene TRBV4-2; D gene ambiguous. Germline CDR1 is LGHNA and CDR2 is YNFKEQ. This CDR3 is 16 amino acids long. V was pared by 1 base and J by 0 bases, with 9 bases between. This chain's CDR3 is CASSQVGSTNTGELFF. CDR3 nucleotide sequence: TGTGCCAGCAGCCAAGTTGGCTCCACGAACACCGGGGAGCTGTTTTTT.

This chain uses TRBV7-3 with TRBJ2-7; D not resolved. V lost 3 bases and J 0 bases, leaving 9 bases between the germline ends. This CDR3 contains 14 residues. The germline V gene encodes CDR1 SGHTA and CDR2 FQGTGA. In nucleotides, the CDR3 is TGTGCCAGCAGCTTCCCGACTGACTCCTACGAGCAGTACTTC. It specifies CASSFPTDSYEQYF.

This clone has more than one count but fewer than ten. CDR3 DNA sequence: TGTGCCAGCAGGCCGGGACAGGGAGGGTACGAGCAGTACTTC. Its protein is CASRPGQGGYEQYF. The rearrangement links TRBV6-5 to TRBJ2-7; 9 positions match TRBD1. There are 14 residues in the CDR3. Per germline, CDR1 MNHEY and CDR2 SVGAGI. Trimming at V came to 6 bases and at J to 4 bases, leaving 7 bases not matched to a gene.

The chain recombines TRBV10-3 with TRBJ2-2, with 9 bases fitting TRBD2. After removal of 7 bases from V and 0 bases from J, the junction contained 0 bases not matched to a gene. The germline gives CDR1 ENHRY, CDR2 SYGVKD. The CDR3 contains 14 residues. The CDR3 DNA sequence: TGTGCCATCAAGCGGGAGGCGAACACCGGGGAGCTGTTTTTT. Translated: CAIKREANTGELFF.

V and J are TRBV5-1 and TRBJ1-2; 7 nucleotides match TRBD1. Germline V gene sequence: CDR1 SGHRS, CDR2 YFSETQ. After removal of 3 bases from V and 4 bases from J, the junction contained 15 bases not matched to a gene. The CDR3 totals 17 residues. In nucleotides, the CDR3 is TGCGCCAGCAGCTCGGCAACCGGGACAGTCCGCCCCTATGGCTACACCTTC. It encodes CASSSATGTVRPYGYTF.

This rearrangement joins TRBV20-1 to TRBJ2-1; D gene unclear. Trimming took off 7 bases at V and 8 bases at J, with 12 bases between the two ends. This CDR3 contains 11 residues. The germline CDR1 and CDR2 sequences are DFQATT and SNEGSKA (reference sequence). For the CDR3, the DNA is TGCAGTGTACGAGTTGTAGATGAGCAGTTCTTC. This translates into CSVRVVDEQFF.

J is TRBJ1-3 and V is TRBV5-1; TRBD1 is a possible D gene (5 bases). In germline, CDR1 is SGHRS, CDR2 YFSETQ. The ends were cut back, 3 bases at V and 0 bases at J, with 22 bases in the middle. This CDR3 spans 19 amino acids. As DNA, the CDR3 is TGCGCCAGCAGCTCCCGGGACTCTGGCTCTCCCGGCTCTGGAAACACCATATATTTT. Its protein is CASSSRDSGSPGSGNTIYF.

The CDR3 is CAWSRGRGSNQPQHF. The CDR3 coding sequence is TGTGCCTGGAGTCGCGGGAGGGGGAGCAATCAGCCCCAGCATTTT. This chain links TRBV30 with TRBJ1-5; D is possibly TRBD1 (6 bases). The ends were cut back, 2 bases at V and 1 base at J, with 12 bases in the middle. Germline V gene lookup returns CDR1 GTSNPN and CDR2 SVGIG (reference sequence). The CDR3 is 15 residues long.

The CDR3 DNA sequence: TGTGCCAGCAGCGGCCGGGACAGGGGGCGTGGTGGCTACACCTTC. Protein product: CASSGRDRGRGGYTF. The rearrangement uses TRBV7-9 and TRBJ1-2, with TRBD1 identical over 12 bases. V gave up 5 bases and J gave up 7 bases; unmatched junction bases: 8. The CDR3 is made up of 15 amino acids. Per the germline V gene, CDR1 is SEHNR and CDR2 is FQNEAQ (reference sequence).

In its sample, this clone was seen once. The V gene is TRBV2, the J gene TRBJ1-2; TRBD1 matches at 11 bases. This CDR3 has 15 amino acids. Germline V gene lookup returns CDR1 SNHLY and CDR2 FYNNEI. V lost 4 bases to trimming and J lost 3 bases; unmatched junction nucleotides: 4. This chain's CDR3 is CASSAGTGGDYGYTF. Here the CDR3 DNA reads TGTGCCAGCAGTGCCGGGACAGGGGGGGACTATGGCTACACCTTC.

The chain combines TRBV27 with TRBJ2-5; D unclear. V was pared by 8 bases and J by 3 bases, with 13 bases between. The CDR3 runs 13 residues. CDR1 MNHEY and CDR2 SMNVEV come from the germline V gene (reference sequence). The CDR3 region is CASRRSGEETQYF. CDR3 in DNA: TGTGCCAGCCGCCGGAGTGGAGAAGAGACCCAGTACTTC.

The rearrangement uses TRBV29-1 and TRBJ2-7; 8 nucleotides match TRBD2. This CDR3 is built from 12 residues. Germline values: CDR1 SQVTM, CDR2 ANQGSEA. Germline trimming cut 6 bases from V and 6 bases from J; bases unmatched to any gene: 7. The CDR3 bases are TGCAGCGTGCTCGGGACTAGTTTCGAGCAGTACTTC. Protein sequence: CSVLGTSFEQYF.

For the CDR3, the DNA is TGTGCCAGCAGCCCCGGCCAGGCCACCAGCGGCGGAAACACCATATATTTT. This translates into CASSPGQATSGGNTIYF. J is TRBJ1-3 and V is TRBV4-2; D is uncertain. This CDR3 has 17 amino acids. The V end was cut by 4 bases, the J end by 4 bases, with 20 bases between. The germline V gene encodes CDR1 LGHNA and CDR2 YNFKEQ.

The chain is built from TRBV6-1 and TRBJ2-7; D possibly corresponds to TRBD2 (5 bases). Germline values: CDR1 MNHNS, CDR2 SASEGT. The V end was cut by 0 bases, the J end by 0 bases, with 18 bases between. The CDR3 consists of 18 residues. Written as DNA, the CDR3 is TGTGCCAGCAGTGAAGCCGGGCTCGGGGTCCCCCTCTCCTACGAGCAGTACTTC. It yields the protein CASSEAGLGVPLSYEQYF.

The CDR3 loop is CSGTKGNTIYF. In nucleotides, the CDR3 is TGCAGTGGGACAAAAGGAAACACCATATATTTT. The rearrangement joins TRBV20-1 to TRBJ1-3, with TRBD1 as a possible D gene (5 bases). With 7 bases removed from V and 4 bases from J, the gap between germline ends came to 8 bases. CDR1 is DFQATT and CDR2 is SNEGSKA in the germline V gene (reference sequence). The CDR3 is 11 residues long.

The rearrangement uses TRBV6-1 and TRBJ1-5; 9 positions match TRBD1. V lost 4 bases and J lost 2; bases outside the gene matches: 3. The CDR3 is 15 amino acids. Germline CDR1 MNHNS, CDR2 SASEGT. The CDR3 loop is CASSARDRGNQPQHF. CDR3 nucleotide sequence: TGTGCCAGCAGTGCCCGGGACAGGGGCAATCAGCCCCAGCATTTT.

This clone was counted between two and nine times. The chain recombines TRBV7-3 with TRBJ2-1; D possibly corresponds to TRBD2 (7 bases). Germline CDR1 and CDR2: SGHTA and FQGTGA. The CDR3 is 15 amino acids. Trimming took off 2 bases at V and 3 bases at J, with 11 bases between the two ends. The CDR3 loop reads CASSLGGAVYNEQFF. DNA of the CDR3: TGTGCCAGCAGCTTAGGGGGGGCGGTCTACAATGAGCAGTTCTTC.

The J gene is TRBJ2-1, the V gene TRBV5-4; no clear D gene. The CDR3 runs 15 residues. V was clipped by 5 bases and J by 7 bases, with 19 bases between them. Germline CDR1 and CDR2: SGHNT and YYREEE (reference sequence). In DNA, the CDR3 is TGTGCCAGCAGTCGCCCCGACCCAAGCGAGAATGAGCAGTTCTTC. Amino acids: CASSRPDPSENEQFF.